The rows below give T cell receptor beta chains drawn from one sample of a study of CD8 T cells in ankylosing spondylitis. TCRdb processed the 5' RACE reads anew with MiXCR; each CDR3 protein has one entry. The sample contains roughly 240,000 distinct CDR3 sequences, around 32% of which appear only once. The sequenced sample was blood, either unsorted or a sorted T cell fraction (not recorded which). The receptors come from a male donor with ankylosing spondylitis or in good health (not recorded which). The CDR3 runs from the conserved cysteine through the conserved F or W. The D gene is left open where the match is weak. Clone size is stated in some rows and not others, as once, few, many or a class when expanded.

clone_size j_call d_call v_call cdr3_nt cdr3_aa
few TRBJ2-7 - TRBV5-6 TGTGCCAGCAGCGCGCCCGGGGGTAAGGACGAGCAGTACTTC CASSAPGGKDEQYF
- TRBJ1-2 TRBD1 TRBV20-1 TGCAGTGCTAGAGATCGGTTAAGACAGGGGATGGCTAACTATGGCTACACCTTC CSARDRLRQGMANYGYTF
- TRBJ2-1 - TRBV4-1 TGCGCCAGCAGCCAAGGTTGGGCCTACAATGAGCAGTTCTTC CASSQGWAYNEQFF
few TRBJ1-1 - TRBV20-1 TGCAGTGCTAGAGAGGAGGACTTACCGGACACTGAAGCTTTCTTT CSAREEDLPDTEAFF
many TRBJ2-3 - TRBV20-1 TGCAGTGCTAGCCGTCAGCTTCGGGATACGCAGTATTTT CSASRQLRDTQYF
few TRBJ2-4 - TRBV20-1 TGCAGTGCTAGAACGCGACGGCTAGCCAAAAACATTCAGTACTTC CSARTRRLAKNIQYF
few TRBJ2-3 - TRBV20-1 TGCAGTGCTAGTGTACTATTTGAAGGGGGCACAGATACGCAGTATTTT CSASVLFEGGTDTQYF
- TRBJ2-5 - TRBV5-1 TGCGCCAGCAGCTTAGGTGTGTCACCCCCTCAAGAGACCCAGTACTTC CASSLGVSPPQETQYF
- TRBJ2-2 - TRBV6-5 TGTGCCAGCAGCTTCGGACTGGAGCTGTTTTTT CASSFGLELFF
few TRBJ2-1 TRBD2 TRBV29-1 TGCAGCGTTGGCCGGACTAGCGGGGACCTCTACAATGAGCAGTTCTTC CSVGRTSGDLYNEQFF
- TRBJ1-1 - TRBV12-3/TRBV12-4 TGTGCCAGCAACCTGGACAGATACACTGAAGCTTTCTTT CASNLDRYTEAFF
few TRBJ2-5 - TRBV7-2 TGTGCCAGCAGCGACGAATGGGGCGGGGAGACCCAGTACTTC CASSDEWGGETQYF
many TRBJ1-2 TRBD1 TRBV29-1 TGCAGCGTTTCAGAGGCACAGGGGAGCTATGGCTACACCTTC CSVSEAQGSYGYTF
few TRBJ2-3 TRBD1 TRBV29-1 TGCAGCGTTGGGACAGGGGGCAATACGCAGTATTTT CSVGTGGNTQYF
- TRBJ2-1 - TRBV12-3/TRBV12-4 TGTGCCACGTCCGCCGCCCCCCATGAGCAGTTCTTC CATSAAPHEQFF
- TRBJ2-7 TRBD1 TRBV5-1 TGCGCCAGCAGCTTGGCCTCCGGGACAGGTTTCTACGAGCAGTACTTC CASSLASGTGFYEQYF
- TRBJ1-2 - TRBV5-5 TGTGCCAGCAGCTTGGGCGGGGGCGCTAACTATGGCTACACCTTC CASSLGGGANYGYTF
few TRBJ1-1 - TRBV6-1 TGTGCCAGCATCCCGGGGTATAAGAACACTGAAGCTTTCTTT CASIPGYKNTEAFF
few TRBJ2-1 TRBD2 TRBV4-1 TGCGCCAGCAGCCGGGACCAGCGGGGGAAAAACAATGAGCAGTTCTTC CASSRDQRGKNNEQFF
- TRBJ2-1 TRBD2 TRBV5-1 TGCGCCAGCAGCTTGCTAGCGGGCCAGCAGTTCTTC CASSLLAGQQFF
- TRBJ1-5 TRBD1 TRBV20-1 TGCAGTGCTAAGGGACAGGGTAGCAATCAGCCCCAGCATTTT CSAKGQGSNQPQHF
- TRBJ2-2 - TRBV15 TGTGCCACCAGCCCCCTTAGGGCACTGAACACCGGGGAGCTGTTTTTT CATSPLRALNTGELFF
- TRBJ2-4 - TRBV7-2 TGTGCCACCGGGGAACTAGCCAAAAACATTCAGTACTTC CATGELAKNIQYF
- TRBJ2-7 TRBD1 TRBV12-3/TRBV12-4 TGTGCCAGCAGTCGGGACAGGGATGAGCAGTACTTC CASSRDRDEQYF
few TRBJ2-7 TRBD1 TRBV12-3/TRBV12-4 TGTGCCAGCGGTCCGGGACAGGAGTCCTACGAGCAGTACTTC CASGPGQESYEQYF
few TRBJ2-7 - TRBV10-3 TGTGCCATCGGTCCCTCCTACGAGCAGTACTTC CAIGPSYEQYF
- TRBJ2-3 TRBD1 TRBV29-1 TGCAGCGTTGTCAGACAGGGGGATAATACGCAGTATTTT CSVVRQGDNTQYF
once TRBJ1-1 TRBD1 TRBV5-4 TGTGCCAGCAGCCACGACAGGGTTTCCGCTGAAGCTTTCTTT CASSHDRVSAEAFF
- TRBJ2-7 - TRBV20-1 TGCAGTGCTCCTCCGGGGGGCGCCTCCTACGAGCAGTACTTC CSAPPGGASYEQYF
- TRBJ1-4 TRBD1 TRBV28 TGTGCCAGCAGTTTACGAGGGACAGGATCTCAAAAACTGTTTTTT CASSLRGTGSQKLFF
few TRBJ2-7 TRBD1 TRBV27 TGTGCCAGCAGTTTCCGGGACAGGGGAACCTACGAGCAGTACTTC CASSFRDRGTYEQYF
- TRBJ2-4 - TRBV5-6 TGTGCCAGCAGCTCCTGGCATAAAGCCAAAAACATTCAGTACTTC CASSSWHKAKNIQYF
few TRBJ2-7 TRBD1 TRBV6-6 TGTGCCAGCGGGGACAGGGGGCCCTACGAGCAGTACTTC CASGDRGPYEQYF
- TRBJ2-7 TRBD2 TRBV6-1 TGTGCCAGCAGCCTACTAGCGGTGTACGAGCAGTACTTC CASSLLAVYEQYF
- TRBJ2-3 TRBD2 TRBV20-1 TGCAGTGCTAGAGACCTAGCGGGGGGACTACACCCCACAGATACGCAGTATTTT CSARDLAGGLHPTDTQYF
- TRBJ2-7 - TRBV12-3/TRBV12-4 TGTGCCAGCAGCGGGGGCAGCTACGAGCAGTACTTC CASSGGSYEQYF
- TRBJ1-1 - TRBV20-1 TGCAGTGCTACCCCTCATGGAGCTGAAGCTTTCTTT CSATPHGAEAFF
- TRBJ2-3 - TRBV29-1 TGCAGCGTTGACCAGGGGGGTGCTAGCACAGATACGCAGTATTTT CSVDQGGASTDTQYF
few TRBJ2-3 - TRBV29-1 TGCAGCGCCGGACAGTCGACTAGCACAGATACGCAGTATTTT CSAGQSTSTDTQYF
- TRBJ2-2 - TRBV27 TGTGCCAGCAGTCCACCGGGGGCTTACATGAACACCGGGGAGCTGTTTTTT CASSPPGAYMNTGELFF
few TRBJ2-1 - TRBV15 TGTGCCACCAGCACCGTTGCAGGATTGGGCAATGAGCAGTTCTTC CATSTVAGLGNEQFF
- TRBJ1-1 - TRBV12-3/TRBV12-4 TGTGCCAGCAGTCCCGGGACCCATGAAGCTTTCTTT CASSPGTHEAFF
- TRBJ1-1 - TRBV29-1 TGCAGCGTTGAGTCGGTGGCCACTGAAGCTTTCTTT CSVESVATEAFF
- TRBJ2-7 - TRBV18 TGTGCCAGCTCACGCAGCCCCTCCTCCTACGAGCAGTACTTC CASSRSPSSYEQYF
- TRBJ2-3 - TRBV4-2 TGTGCCAGCAGCCACGGTCCGCTCAGCACAGATACGCAGTATTTT CASSHGPLSTDTQYF
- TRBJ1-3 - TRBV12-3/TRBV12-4 TGTGCCAGCGGCACCTCATGGGGGAACACCATATATTTT CASGTSWGNTIYF
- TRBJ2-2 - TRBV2 TGTGCCAGCAGTGAAAGGCGCGCGAACACCGGGGAGCTGTTTTTT CASSERRANTGELFF
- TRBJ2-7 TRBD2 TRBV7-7 TGTGCCAGCAGCTTATTAGCGGGACCCACCTACGAGCAGTACTTC CASSLLAGPTYEQYF
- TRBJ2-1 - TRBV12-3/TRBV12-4 TGTGCCAGCAGTTTAGCGGCGGACTTTTATCGCGGTGAGCAGTTCTTC CASSLAADFYRGEQFF
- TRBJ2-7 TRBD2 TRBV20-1 TGCAGTGCTAGTGCCAGTGGGGGGGGAGGCTACGAGCAGTACTTC CSASASGGGGYEQYF
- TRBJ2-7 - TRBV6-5 TGTGCCAGCAGTTCCCCTCGCGGTTCCCCCTACGAGCAGTACTTC CASSSPRGSPYEQYF
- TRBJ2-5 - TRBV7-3 TGTGCCAGCAGCTTGTTTCCGGGTCCCGAGTCCCAGTACTTC CASSLFPGPESQYF
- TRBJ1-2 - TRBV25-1 TGTGCCAGCAGTGAATTTCTGACAACCCACGACTACACCTTC CASSEFLTTHDYTF
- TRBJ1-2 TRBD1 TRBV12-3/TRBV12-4 TGTGCCAGCAGACTGCCCGGGACAGGGGGCGTGAGGAACTATGGCTACACCTTC CASRLPGTGGVRNYGYTF